This TCR beta chain stems from a study of blood T cell repertoires in COVID-19. The wider study: Acute-phase and convalescent COVID-19 samples originated in the United States, Italy and Spain.

Patients at the Seattle site were enrolled during active infection and followed longitudinally. Sequenced by immunoSEQ multiplex PCR; TCRdb stores in-frame clones only, minus some. The sample lists some 80,000 clones; approximately 90% were seen once. Unmatched junction bases numbered 4, after V lost 5 bases and J lost 3 bases. Looked up from germline, CDR1 is SQVTM and CDR2 is ANQGSEA. The CDR3 is made up of 12 amino acids. This clonotype originated in a man in his forties or fifties with COVID-19, enrolled during active disease. The V and J genes are TRBV29-1 and TRBJ2-7, with 7 bases that match TRBD1. Sequenced sample: peripheral blood. CDR3 in amino acids: CSVRPGGYEQYF. In DNA, the CDR3 is TGCAGCGTTCGACCAGGGGGCTACGAGCAGTACTTC.